Each of the 18 T cell receptor beta chains below was sequenced from the same sample in a study of molecular identifiers for immune sequencing clone quantification. Each CDR3 protein gets one entry after TCRdb re-called the PCR reads with MiXCR. The sample carries some 93,000 distinct CDR3 sequences, around 20% recorded once. Sequencing input: naive CD8+ T cells from blood, with Jurkat cell RNA spiked in. Noted subset: FACS-sorted CD8+CD4-CCR7+CD45RA+ naive T cells. Source of these receptors: a human donor in good health. Some libraries in this study had Jurkat cell RNA spiked in.

This clonotype occurred many times. The chain employs TRBV30 and TRBJ2-7; no definite D call. This CDR3 is 12 amino acids long. The germline V and J ends were trimmed by 3 bases and 1 base, with 7 bases remaining between them. Germline values: CDR1 GTSNPN, CDR2 SVGIG (reference sequence). The CDR3: CAWSTHSYEQYF. In DNA, the CDR3 is TGTGCCTGGAGCACACATTCCTACGAGCAGTACTTC. Complete variable domain (other parts from reference TRBV30 and TRBJ2-7): SQTIHQWPATLVQPVGSPLSLECTVEGTSNPNLYWYRQAAGRGLQLLFYSVGIGQISSEVPQNLSASRPQDRQFILSSKKLLLSDSGFYLCAWSTHSYEQYFGPGTRLTVT.

The rearrangement uses TRBV12-3 or TRBV12-4 and TRBJ2-3, with D unclear. V lost 5 bases to trimming and J lost 11 bases, with 11 bases between them. The CDR3 has 11 residues. DNA of the CDR3: TGTGCCAGCAGTCTACAGAAGGAGCAGTATTTT. This sequence encodes CASSLQKEQYF.

J is TRBJ1-2 and V is TRBV19; D call uncertain. Germline V CDR1 and CDR2: LNHDA, SQIVND (reference sequence). This CDR3 is 15 amino acids long. V was pared by 6 bases and J by 1 base, with 15 bases between. The CDR3 loop reads CASRGQVEVNYGYTF. In DNA, the CDR3 is TGTGCCAGTAGAGGGCAGGTGGAGGTTAACTATGGCTACACCTTC.

About this clonotype itself: This sequence may be a read error, since a much larger clone differs from it by one base. This chain links TRBV7-9 with TRBJ2-3; TRBD1 matches at 9 bases. The germline CDR1 and CDR2 sequences are SEHNR and FQNEAQ (reference sequence). The V gene end was trimmed by 5 bases and the J gene end by 4 bases; junction bases not matched to a gene: 4. CDR3 length: 14 amino acids. CDR3 coding DNA: TGTGCCAGCAGCCCTAGGACAGGGGCAGATACGCAGTATTTT. It is translated as CASSPRTGADTQYF.

A note on this clonotype: With a much larger clone just one base away, this may be a read error. V and J are TRBV20-1 and TRBJ2-7; D ambiguous. Germline CDR1 DFQATT, CDR2 SNEGSKA (reference sequence). CDR3 length equals 11 residues. The CDR3 here is CSPVLDGEQHF. Here the CDR3 DNA reads TGCAGTCCAGTCCTGGACGGCGAGCAGCACTTC.

This clonotype was seen repeatedly, ten times or more. The chain recombines TRBV4-3 with TRBJ2-7, with TRBD1 identical over 9 bases. CDR1 and CDR2 (germline): LGHNA, YSLEER. V was pared by 4 bases and J by 2 bases, with 6 bases of the junction left unmatched. The CDR3 loop spans 15 amino acids. The CDR3 sequence: CASSLSRQGAYEQYF. The CDR3 region has the DNA TGCGCCAGCAGCCTATCCCGACAGGGGGCCTACGAGCAGTACTTC.

Remarks on this clonotype: A single base separates this from a much larger clone, so it may be a read error. The rearrangement links TRBV29-1 to TRBJ2-2; D ambiguous. Germline CDR1 is SQVTM and CDR2 is ANQGSEA. The CDR3 extends over 12 amino acids. CDR3 loop: CGVVKGTGELFF. The CDR3 DNA reads TGCGGCGTTGTAAAGGGCACCGGGGAGCTGTTTTTT.

Concerning this clonotype: A junction end diverges from the germline sequence, so it may reflect a read error. This chain connects TRBV19 to TRBJ2-2; either TRBD1 or TRBD2 may supply D (5 bases each). The CDR3 has 14 residues. Germline CDR1 LNHDA, CDR2 SQIVND (reference sequence). CDR3 residues: CASSIVGGTGELSF. DNA of the CDR3: TGTGCCAGTAGTATCGTAGGTGGGACCGGGGAGCTGTCTTTT.

This clonotype occurred many times. The genes are TRBV6-5 and TRBJ1-5; no definite D call. The CDR3 is 13 residues long. Germline-derived CDR1 and CDR2 are MNHEY and SVGAGI. V lost 2 bases, J lost 7 bases, and 9 bases lay in between. The CDR3 sequence: CASSYDHSQPQHF. The CDR3 DNA reads TGTGCCAGCAGTTACGATCACAGCCAGCCCCAGCATTTT.

Notes on this clonotype: It may be a read error: a sequence one base away is much more abundant. The rearrangement joins TRBV7-9 to TRBJ1-4; 7 bases align to TRBD1. Germline V gives CDR1 SEHNR, CDR2 FQNEAQ (reference sequence). CDR3 length equals 15 residues. The DNA for the CDR3 is TGTGTCAGCCTACCTGCGGGGACAGCTAATGAAAAACTGTTTTTT. This sequence encodes CVSLPAGTANEKLFF.

This clonotype was observed a few times. The chain recombines TRBV19 with TRBJ1-1; 7 bases fit TRBD1. This CDR3 spans 13 amino acids. CDR1 and CDR2 from the germline V gene are LNHDA and SQIVND (reference sequence). Trimming took 6 bases from V and 4 from J; bases not matched to a gene: 5. CDR3 region: CASRTGTVTEAFF. The CDR3 DNA follows: TGTGCCAGTAGGACCGGGACAGTCACTGAAGCTTTCTTT.

This clonotype was picked up many times. V and J are TRBV4-3 and TRBJ2-7; D is possibly TRBD2 (6 bases). CDR1 is LGHNA and CDR2 is YSLEER in the germline V gene. The V gene lost 1 base and the J gene lost 3 bases, with 16 bases spanning the gap. The CDR3 spans 16 residues. The CDR3 spells CASSQGAGGAGYEQYF. The CDR3 DNA is TGCGCCAGCAGCCAAGGTGCCGGCGGAGCGGGCTACGAGCAGTACTTC.

As to this clonotype: A much larger clonotype is one base distant, so this may be a read error. The rearrangement uses TRBV5-1 and TRBJ1-2; 8 bases map to TRBD1. The CDR3 covers 18 residues. CDR1 SGHRS and CDR2 YFSETQ come from the germline V gene. CDR3 in DNA: TGCGCCAGCGGCTTGCAAGGGACAGGAAGCCCTGGGGGCTATGGCTACACCTTC. Translation: CASGLQGTGSPGGYGYTF.

The chain is built from TRBV27 and TRBJ2-3, with D tentatively TRBD1 (5 bases). The germline V and J ends were trimmed by 8 bases and 1 base, with 13 bases remaining between them. This CDR3 spans 14 amino acids. From germline, CDR1 is MNHEY and CDR2 SMNVEV (reference sequence). CDR3 sequence reads: CASSELGRTDTQYF. Written as DNA, the CDR3 is TGTGCCAGCTCGGAGTTGGGGCGCACAGATACGCAGTATTTT.

This clonotype was detected ten times or more. The chain employs TRBV7-9 and TRBJ1-1; 9 nucleotides align to TRBD1. The trim removed 5 bases at V and 0 bases at J, leaving 4 bases unmatched. This CDR3 has 15 amino acids. The germline V gene encodes CDR1 SEHNR and CDR2 FQNEAQ (reference sequence). The CDR3 loop is CASSQQGALNTEAFF. Written as DNA, the CDR3 is TGTGCCAGCAGCCAACAGGGGGCTCTGAACACTGAAGCTTTCTTT.

This clonotype has ten or more counts. This chain links TRBV5-4 with TRBJ2-3, with 9 nucleotides matching TRBD1. Germline V gene data show CDR1 as SGHNT and CDR2 as YYREEE (reference sequence). This CDR3 has 17 residues. J lost 5 bases, V lost 4 bases, and 14 bases had no gene match. Here the CDR3 reads CASSRQTGTGIIDTQYF. The CDR3 bases are TGTGCCAGCAGCCGACAAACCGGGACAGGGATAATAGATACGCAGTATTTT.

Notes on this clonotype: A much bigger clone sits one base away, suggesting this may be a read error. Since the CDR3 does not end with the conserved phenylalanine or tryptophan, this likely comes from a read error. This chain links TRBV29-1 with TRBJ1-1; D is ambiguous. The CDR3 length is 15 residues. Deletions cut 6 bases from V and 0 bases from J, with 17 bases between. Germline CDR1 SQVTM, CDR2 ANQGSEA. CDR3 sequence (DNA): TGCAGCGTCCCCGGGGTGAGCTTCATGAACACTGAAGCTTTCCTT. Its translation is CSVPGVSFMNTEAFL.

CDR3 sequence: CASSWSSTGELFF. The DNA of the CDR3 is TGTGCCAGCAGTTGGTCATCCACCGGGGAGCTGTTTTTT. The chain is built from TRBV27 and TRBJ2-2; no definite D call. Germline values: CDR1 MNHEY, CDR2 SMNVEV (reference sequence). The CDR3 sequence is 13 residues long. The V end was cut by 4 bases, the J end by 4 bases, with 7 bases between.